This TCR beta chain came from a study of neurological immune-mediated disorders. The method for making cDNA was 5'RACE, and it used 10-nucleotide random UMIs. Each CDR3 protein gets one entry after TCRdb re-called the 5' RACE reads with MiXCR. The data contain about 39,000 distinct CDR3 sequences, 7% to 8.5% of them singletons. The sample holds many counts of this clonotype. The ends were cut back, 2 bases at V and 8 bases at J, with 7 bases in the middle. The CDR3 consists of 12 residues. The clonotype was recovered from a man aged 50-60 years in good health. The sample taken for sequencing was CD4+ T cells from blood. The rearrangement joins TRBV12-3 or TRBV12-4 to TRBJ2-1; TRBD1 or TRBD2 may be the D gene (5 bases each). This CDR3 is CASSLMGDEQFF. In DNA, the CDR3 is TGTGCCAGCAGTTTAATGGGGGATGAGCAGTTCTTC.